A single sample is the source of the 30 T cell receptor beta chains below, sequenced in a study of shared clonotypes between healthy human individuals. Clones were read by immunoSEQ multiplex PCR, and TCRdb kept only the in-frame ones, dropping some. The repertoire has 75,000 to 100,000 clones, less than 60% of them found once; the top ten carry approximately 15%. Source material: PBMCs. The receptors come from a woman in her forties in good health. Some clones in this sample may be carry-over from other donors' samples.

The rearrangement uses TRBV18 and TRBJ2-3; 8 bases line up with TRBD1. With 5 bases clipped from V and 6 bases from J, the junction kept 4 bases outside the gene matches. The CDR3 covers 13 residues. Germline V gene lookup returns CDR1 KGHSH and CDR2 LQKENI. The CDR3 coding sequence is TGTGCCAGCTCAAGGACAGGGTGGGATACGCAGTATTTT. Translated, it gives CASSRTGWDTQYF.

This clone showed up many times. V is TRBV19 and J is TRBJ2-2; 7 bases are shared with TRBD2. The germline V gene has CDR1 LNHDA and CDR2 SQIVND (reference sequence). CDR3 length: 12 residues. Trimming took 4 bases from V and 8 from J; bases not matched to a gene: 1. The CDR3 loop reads CASSTSGGELFF. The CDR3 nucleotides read TGTGCCAGTAGTACTAGCGGTGGGGAGCTGTTTTTT.

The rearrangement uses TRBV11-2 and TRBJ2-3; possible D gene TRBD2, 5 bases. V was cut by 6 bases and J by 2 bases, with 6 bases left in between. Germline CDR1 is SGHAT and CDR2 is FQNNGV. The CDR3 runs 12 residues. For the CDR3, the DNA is TGTGCCAGCAGAGACTACACAGATACGCAGTATTTT. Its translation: CASRDYTDTQYF.

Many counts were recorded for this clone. CDR3 residues: CAWSAGGNEKLFF. CDR3 DNA: TGTGCCTGGAGTGCGGGGGGAAATGAAAAACTGTTTTTT. J is TRBJ1-4 and V is TRBV30; a possible D gene is TRBD1 (5 bases). V lost 1 base to trimming and J lost 5 bases, with 8 bases between them. The germline V gene has CDR1 GTSNPN and CDR2 SVGIG (reference sequence). The CDR3 has 13 residues.

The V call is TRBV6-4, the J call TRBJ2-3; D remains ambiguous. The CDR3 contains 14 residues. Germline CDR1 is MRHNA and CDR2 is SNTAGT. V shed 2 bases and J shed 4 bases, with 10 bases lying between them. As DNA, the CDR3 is TGTGCCAGCAGTGACGGCGGTTCGGCAGATACGCAGTATTTT. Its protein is CASSDGGSADTQYF.

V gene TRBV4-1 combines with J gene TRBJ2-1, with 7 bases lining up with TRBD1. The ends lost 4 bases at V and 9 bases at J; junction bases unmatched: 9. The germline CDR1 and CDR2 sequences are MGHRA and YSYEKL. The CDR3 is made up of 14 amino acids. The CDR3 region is CASSPRTGGGEQFF. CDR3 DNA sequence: TGCGCCAGCAGCCCCCGGACAGGAGGTGGTGAGCAGTTCTTC.

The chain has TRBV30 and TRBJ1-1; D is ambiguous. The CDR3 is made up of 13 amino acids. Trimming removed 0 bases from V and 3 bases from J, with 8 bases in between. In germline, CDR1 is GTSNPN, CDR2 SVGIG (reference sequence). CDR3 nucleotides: TGTGCCTGGAGTGTAACTATGGACACTGAAGCTTTCTTT. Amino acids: CAWSVTMDTEAFF. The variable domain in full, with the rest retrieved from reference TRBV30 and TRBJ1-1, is SQTIHQWPATLVQPVGSPLSLECTVEGTSNPNLYWYRQAAGRGLQLLFYSVGIGQISSEVPQNLSASRPQDRQFILSSKKLLLSDSGFYLCAWSVTMDTEAFFGQGTRLTVV.

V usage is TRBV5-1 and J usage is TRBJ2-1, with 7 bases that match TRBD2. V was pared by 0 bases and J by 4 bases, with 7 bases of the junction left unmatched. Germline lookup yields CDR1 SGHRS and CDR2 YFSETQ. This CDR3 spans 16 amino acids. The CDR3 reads CASSLGSGGAYNEQFF. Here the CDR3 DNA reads TGCGCCAGCAGCTTGGGTTCGGGGGGAGCTTACAATGAGCAGTTCTTC. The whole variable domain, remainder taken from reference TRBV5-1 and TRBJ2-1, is KAGVTQTPRYLIKTRGQQVTLSCSPISGHRSVSWYQQTPGQGLQFLFEYFSETQRNKGNFPGRFSGRQFSNSRSEMNVSTLELGDSALYLCASSLGSGGAYNEQFFGPGTRLTVL.

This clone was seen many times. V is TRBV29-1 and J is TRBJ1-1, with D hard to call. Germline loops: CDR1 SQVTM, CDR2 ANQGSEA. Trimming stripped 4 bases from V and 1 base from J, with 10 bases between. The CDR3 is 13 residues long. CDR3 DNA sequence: TGCAGCGTTGCGGCAGATGGGAACACTGAAGCTTTCTTT. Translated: CSVAADGNTEAFF.

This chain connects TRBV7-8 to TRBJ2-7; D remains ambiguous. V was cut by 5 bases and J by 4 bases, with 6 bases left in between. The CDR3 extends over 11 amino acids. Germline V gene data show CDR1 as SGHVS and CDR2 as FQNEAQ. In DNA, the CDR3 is TGTGCCAGCAGCAATAGATACGAGCAGTACTTC. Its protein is CASSNRYEQYF.

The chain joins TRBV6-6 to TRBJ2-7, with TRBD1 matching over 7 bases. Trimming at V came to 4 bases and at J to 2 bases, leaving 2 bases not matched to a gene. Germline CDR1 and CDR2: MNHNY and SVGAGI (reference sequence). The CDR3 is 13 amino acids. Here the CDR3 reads CASSLQGTYEQYF. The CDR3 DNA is TGTGCCAGCAGTTTACAGGGGACCTACGAGCAGTACTTC.

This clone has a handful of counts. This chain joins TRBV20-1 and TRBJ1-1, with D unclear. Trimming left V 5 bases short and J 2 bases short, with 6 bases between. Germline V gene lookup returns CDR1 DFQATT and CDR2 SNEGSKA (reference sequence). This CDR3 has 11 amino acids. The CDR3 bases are TGCAGTGCTTTTCAAAACACTGAAGCTTTCTTT. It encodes CSAFQNTEAFF.

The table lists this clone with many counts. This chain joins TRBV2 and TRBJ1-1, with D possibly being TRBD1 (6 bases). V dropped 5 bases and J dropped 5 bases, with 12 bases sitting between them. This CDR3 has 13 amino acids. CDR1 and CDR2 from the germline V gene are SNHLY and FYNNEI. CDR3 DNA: TGTGCCAGCAGTTCCCAGGGGATGACTGAAGCTTTCTTT. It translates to CASSSQGMTEAFF. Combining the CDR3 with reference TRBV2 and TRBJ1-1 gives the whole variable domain EPEVTQTPSHQVTQMGQEVILRCVPISNHLYFYWYRQILGQKVEFLVSFYNNEISEKSEIFDDQFSVERPDGSNFTLKIRSTKLEDSAMYFCASSSQGMTEAFFGQGTRLTVV.

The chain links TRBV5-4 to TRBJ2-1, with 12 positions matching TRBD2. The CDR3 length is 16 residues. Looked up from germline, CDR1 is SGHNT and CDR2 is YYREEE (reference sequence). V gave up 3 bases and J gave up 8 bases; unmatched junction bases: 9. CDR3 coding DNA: TGTGCCAGCAGCTCCAGACTAGCGGGAGATATAGATGAGCAGTTCTTC. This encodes CASSSRLAGDIDEQFF.

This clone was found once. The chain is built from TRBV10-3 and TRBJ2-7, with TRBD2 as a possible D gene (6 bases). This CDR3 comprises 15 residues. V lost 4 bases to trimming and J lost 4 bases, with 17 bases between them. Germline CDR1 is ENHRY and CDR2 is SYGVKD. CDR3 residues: CAISGGLGRDYEQYF. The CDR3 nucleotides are TGTGCCATCAGTGGGGGACTGGGGAGAGATTACGAGCAGTACTTC.

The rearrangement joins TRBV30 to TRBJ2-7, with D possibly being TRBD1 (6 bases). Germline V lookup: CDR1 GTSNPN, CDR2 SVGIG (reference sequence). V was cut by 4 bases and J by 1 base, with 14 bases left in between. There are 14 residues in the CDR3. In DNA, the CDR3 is TGTGCCTGGAATCTCAGGACAGCTTCCTACGAGCAGTACTTC. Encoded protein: CAWNLRTASYEQYF.

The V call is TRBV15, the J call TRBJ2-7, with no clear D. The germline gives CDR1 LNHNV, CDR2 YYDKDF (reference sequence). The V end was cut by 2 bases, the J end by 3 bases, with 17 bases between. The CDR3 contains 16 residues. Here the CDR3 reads CATSRHVEDSSYEQYF. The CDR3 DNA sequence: TGTGCCACCAGCAGACACGTAGAGGATAGCAGCTACGAGCAGTACTTC. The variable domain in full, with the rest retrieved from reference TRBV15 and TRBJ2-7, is DAMVIQNPRYQVTQFGKPVTLSCSQTLNHNVMYWYQQKSSQAPKLLFHYYDKDFNNEADTPDNFQSRRPNTSFCFLDIRSPGLGDTAMYLCATSRHVEDSSYEQYFGPGTRLTVT.

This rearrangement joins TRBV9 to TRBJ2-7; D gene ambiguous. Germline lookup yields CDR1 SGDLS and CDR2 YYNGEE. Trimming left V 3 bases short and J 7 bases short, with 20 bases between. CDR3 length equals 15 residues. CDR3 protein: CASSANLDPVGEQYF. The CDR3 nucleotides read TGTGCCAGCAGCGCCAACCTAGACCCGGTGGGGGAGCAGTACTTC.

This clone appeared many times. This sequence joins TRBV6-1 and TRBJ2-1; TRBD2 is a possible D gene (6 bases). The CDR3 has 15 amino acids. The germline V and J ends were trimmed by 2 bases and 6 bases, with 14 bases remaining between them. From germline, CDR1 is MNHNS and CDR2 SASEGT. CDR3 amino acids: CASSERLEMPNEQFF. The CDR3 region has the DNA TGTGCCAGCAGTGAACGACTAGAAATGCCCAATGAGCAGTTCTTC.

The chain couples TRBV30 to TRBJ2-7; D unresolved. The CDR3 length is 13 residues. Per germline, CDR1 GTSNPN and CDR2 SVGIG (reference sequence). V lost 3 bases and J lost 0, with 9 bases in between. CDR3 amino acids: CAWSWLNSYEQYF. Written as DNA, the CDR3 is TGTGCCTGGAGCTGGCTTAACTCCTACGAGCAGTACTTC.

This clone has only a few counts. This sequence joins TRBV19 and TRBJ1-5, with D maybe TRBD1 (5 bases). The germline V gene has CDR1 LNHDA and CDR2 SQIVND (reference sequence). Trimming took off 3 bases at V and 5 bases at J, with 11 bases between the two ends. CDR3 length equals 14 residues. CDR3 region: CASSIYGGDQPQHF. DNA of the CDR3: TGTGCCAGTAGTATCTACGGAGGGGATCAGCCCCAGCATTTT.

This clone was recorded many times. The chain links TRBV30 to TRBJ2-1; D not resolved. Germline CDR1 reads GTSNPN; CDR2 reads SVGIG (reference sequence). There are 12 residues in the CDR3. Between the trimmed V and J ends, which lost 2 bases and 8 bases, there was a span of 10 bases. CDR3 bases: TGTGCCTGGAGTTCTCTCTGGGATGAGCAGTTCTTC. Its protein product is CAWSSLWDEQFF. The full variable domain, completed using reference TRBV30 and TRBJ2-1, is SQTIHQWPATLVQPVGSPLSLECTVEGTSNPNLYWYRQAAGRGLQLLFYSVGIGQISSEVPQNLSASRPQDRQFILSSKKLLLSDSGFYLCAWSSLWDEQFFGPGTRLTVL.

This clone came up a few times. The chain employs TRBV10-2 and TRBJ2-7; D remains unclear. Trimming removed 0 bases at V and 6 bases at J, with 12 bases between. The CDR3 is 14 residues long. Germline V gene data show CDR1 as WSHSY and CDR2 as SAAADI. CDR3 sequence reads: CASSESGPSSEQYF. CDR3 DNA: TGCGCCAGCAGTGAGTCCGGGCCCTCGTCCGAGCAGTACTTC.

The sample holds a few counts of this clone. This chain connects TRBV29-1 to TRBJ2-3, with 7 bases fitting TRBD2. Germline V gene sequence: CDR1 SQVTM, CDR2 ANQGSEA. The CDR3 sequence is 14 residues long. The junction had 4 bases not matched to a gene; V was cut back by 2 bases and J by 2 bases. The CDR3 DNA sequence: TGCAGCGTTGAAAAAGCGGGATCCACAGATACGCAGTATTTT. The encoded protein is CSVEKAGSTDTQYF.

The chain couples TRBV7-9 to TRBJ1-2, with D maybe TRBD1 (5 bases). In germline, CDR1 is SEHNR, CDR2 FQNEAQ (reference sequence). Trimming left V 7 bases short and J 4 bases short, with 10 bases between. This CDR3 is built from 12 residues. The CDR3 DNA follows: TGTGCCAGCAACAAAGACAGCTATGGCTACACCTTC. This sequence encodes CASNKDSYGYTF.

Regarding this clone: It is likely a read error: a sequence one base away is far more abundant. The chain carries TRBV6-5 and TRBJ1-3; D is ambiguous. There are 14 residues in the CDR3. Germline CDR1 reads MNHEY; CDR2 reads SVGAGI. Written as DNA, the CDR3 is TGTGCCAGCAGGAAGGAGCCTTCTGGAAACACCACATATTTT. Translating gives CASRKEPSGNTTYF.

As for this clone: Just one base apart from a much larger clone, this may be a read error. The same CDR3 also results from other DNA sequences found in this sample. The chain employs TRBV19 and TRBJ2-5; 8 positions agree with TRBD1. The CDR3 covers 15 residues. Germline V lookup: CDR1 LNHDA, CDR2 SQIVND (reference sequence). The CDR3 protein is CASSSADRVQETQYF. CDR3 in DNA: TGTGCCAGTAGTTCTGCGGACAGGGTCCAAGAAACCCAGTACTTC. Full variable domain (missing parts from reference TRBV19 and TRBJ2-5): DGGITQSPKYLFRKEGQNVTLSCEQNLNHDAMYWYRQDPGQGLRLIYYSQIVNDFQKGDIAEGYSVSREKKESFPLTVTSAQKNPTAFYLCASSSADRVQETQYFGPGTRLLVL.

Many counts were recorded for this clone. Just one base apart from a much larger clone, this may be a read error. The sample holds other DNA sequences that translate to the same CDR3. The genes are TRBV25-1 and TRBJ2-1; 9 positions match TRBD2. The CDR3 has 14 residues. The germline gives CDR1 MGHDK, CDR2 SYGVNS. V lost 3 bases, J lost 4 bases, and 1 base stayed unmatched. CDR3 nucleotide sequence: TGTGCCAGCAGTGATAGCGGGAGTTACAATGAGCAGTTCTTC. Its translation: CASSDSGSYNEQFF.

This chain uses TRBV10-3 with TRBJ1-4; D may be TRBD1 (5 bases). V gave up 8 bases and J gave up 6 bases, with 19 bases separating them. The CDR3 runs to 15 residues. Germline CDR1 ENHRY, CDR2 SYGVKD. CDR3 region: CAIGSNGRDDEKLFF. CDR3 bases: TGTGCCATCGGGAGTAATGGCAGGGATGATGAAAAACTGTTTTTT.

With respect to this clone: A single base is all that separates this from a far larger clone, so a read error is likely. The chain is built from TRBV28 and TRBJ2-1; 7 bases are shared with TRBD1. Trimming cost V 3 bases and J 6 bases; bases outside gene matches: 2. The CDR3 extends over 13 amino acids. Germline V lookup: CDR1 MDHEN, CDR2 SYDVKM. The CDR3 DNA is TGTGCCAGCAGTTTCGGACAGGTCAATGAGCAGTTCTTC. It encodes CASSFGQVNEQFF. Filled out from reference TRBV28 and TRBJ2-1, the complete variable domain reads DVKVTQSSRYLVKRTGEKVFLECVQDMDHENMFWYRQDPGLGLRLIYFSYDVKMKEKGDIPEGYSVSREKKERFSLILESASTNQTSMYLCASSFGQVNEQFFGPGTRLTVL.